This entry lists 23 T cell receptor beta chains sequenced from one sample in a study of long-term antiretroviral therapy in people with HIV (dated by TCRdb to 2021 to 2024). The immunoSEQ hsTCRB v3.0 assay was used at survey level resolution to sequence the TRB variable region. Sourced from immuneACCESS, this table was stored by TCRdb with only in-frame sequences that have V and J called. A share of the clones is absent; for the studies checked, an unresolved V gene accounts for under half, and the remainder has no known explanation. Here the sample has tens of thousands of clones; over 75% occur a single time. Roughly 9.3% of the sample is in the top ten clones. The sample here was unsorted PBMCs, taken 1.5 years before starting antiretroviral therapy. The receptors originated from a man aged 18 to 29 with HIV.

J is TRBJ2-2 and V is TRBV10-2; a possible D gene is TRBD2 (6 bases). V dropped 10 bases and J dropped 0 bases, with 15 bases sitting between them. The V gene's germline CDR1 is WSHSY and CDR2 SAAADI. The CDR3 covers 15 residues. CDR3 residues: CATFGGASNTGELFF. In nucleotides, the CDR3 is TGCGCCACCTTCGGCGGGGCATCGAACACCGGGGAGCTGTTTTTT.

The chain joins TRBV9 to TRBJ2-1; no clear D. This CDR3 contains 15 residues. Trimming shortened V by 0 bases and J by 0 bases, and 7 bases separated the two germline ends. CDR1 is SGDLS and CDR2 is YYNGEE in the germline V gene. CDR3 bases: TGTGCCAGCAGCGTAGACGCCTACTCCTACAATGAGCAGTTCTTC. It translates to CASSVDAYSYNEQFF.

The chain's CDR3 is CASSLGGTGGSGGYTF. In nucleotides, the CDR3 is TGTGCCAGCAGCTTAGGTGGGACAGGGGGATCGGGGGGCTACACCTTC. The chain couples TRBV7-2 to TRBJ1-2; TRBD1 aligns across 11 bases. With V trimmed by 1 base and J by 8 bases, 9 bases remained unmatched. Germline loops: CDR1 SGHTA, CDR2 FQGNSA. The CDR3 is made up of 16 amino acids.

CDR3 DNA: TGTGCCAGCAGCCAAGACTGGACATCTGGAAACACCATATATTTT. This translates into CASSQDWTSGNTIYF. The rearrangement uses TRBV4-2 and TRBJ1-3; D possibly corresponds to TRBD1 (5 bases). This CDR3 has 15 amino acids. CDR1 and CDR2 (germline): LGHNA, YNFKEQ. V lost 0 bases to trimming and J lost 1 base, with 7 bases between them.

The chain joins TRBV15 to TRBJ1-6; tentatively, D is TRBD1 (6 bases). CDR3 length: 15 residues. CDR1 LNHNV and CDR2 YYDKDF come from the germline V gene (reference sequence). V lost 0 bases to trimming and J lost 6 bases, with 9 bases between them. The CDR3, as DNA: TGTGCCACCAGCAGAGACAGGGGATTTAATTCACCCCTCCACTTT. Amino acids: CATSRDRGFNSPLHF.

The chain has TRBV29-1 and TRBJ1-1; D is ambiguous. Germline V gene lookup returns CDR1 SQVTM and CDR2 ANQGSEA. V was pared by 4 bases and J by 2 bases, with 11 bases between. This CDR3 contains 13 residues. In DNA, the CDR3 is TGCAGCGTTGTGGAGGGCCAAAACACTGAAGCTTTCTTT. Protein product: CSVVEGQNTEAFF.

The V call is TRBV4-1, the J call TRBJ1-1, with 9 bases aligning to TRBD1. V gave up 4 bases and J gave up 3 bases; unmatched junction bases: 3. Germline values: CDR1 MGHRA, CDR2 YSYEKL. The CDR3 has 14 residues. CDR3 sequence: CASSLGQGYTEAFF. CDR3 nucleotide sequence: TGCGCCAGCAGCCTCGGACAGGGGTACACTGAAGCTTTCTTT.

This clone was seen once. The V and J genes are TRBV18 and TRBJ2-2; D possibly corresponds to TRBD2 (5 bases). The germline V gene has CDR1 KGHSH and CDR2 LQKENI. The length of the CDR3 is 13 residues. Trimming pared 6 bases from V and 3 bases from J, leaving 8 bases between. The CDR3 DNA sequence: TGTGCCAGCTCCTACGGGGACACCGGGGAGCTGTTTTTT. It codes for CASSYGDTGELFF.

V is TRBV6-5 and J is TRBJ1-2, with 7 bases matching TRBD1. Germline V gives CDR1 MNHEY, CDR2 SVGAGI. This CDR3 region has 15 residues. The junction had 6 bases not matched to a gene; V was cut back by 5 bases and J by 0 bases. The CDR3, as DNA: TGTGCCAGCAGTCCCACAGGGGCGGCTAACTATGGCTACACCTTC. It is translated as CASSPTGAANYGYTF.

The chain couples TRBV4-2 to TRBJ2-3, with 9 nucleotides matching TRBD2. CDR1 is LGHNA, CDR2 YNFKEQ, per germline. V dropped 0 bases and J dropped 3; count of bases not matched to a gene: 7. CDR3 length equals 17 residues. The CDR3 sequence: CASSQDVGGRGTDTQYF. In nucleotides, the CDR3 is TGTGCCAGCAGCCAAGATGTTGGCGGGAGGGGTACAGATACGCAGTATTTT.

This clone was detected once. This chain links TRBV7-3 with TRBJ2-1, with TRBD2 matching 9 bases. J was trimmed by 6 bases and V by 4 bases; bases with no gene match: 1. The CDR3 length is 13 residues. CDR1 and CDR2 (germline): SGHTA, FQGTGA. The DNA for the CDR3 is TGTGCCAGCAGCTCGGGACTAGCCAATGAGCAGTTCTTC. Residues: CASSSGLANEQFF.

The chain carries TRBV9 and TRBJ1-1; 7 positions agree with TRBD1. The CDR3 extends over 14 amino acids. The V gene's germline CDR1 is SGDLS and CDR2 YYNGEE. Unmatched junction bases numbered 4, after V lost 3 bases and J lost 2 bases. The CDR3 loop reads CASSAGQDNTEAFF. DNA of the CDR3: TGTGCCAGCAGCGCAGGACAGGACAACACTGAAGCTTTCTTT.

The chain is built from TRBV7-9 and TRBJ1-1; TRBD1 might be the D (5 bases). Germline V lookup: CDR1 SEHNR, CDR2 FQNEAQ (reference sequence). This CDR3 is built from 14 residues. Trimming took off 5 bases at V and 6 bases at J, with 16 bases between the two ends. The CDR3 region is CASSQDIRNAEAFF. The CDR3 DNA reads as TGTGCCAGCAGCCAGGACATCCGAAACGCTGAAGCTTTCTTT.

The rearrangement joins TRBV9 to TRBJ2-7; maybe TRBD1 (6 bases). The V end lost 4 bases, the J end lost 5 bases, and 16 bases lay between the germline ends. The CDR3 totals 14 residues. Germline loops: CDR1 SGDLS, CDR2 YYNGEE. The CDR3 here is CASSFGQKFHEQYF. The DNA of the CDR3 is TGTGCCAGCAGCTTCGGACAGAAATTCCACGAGCAGTACTTC.

The V call is TRBV5-4, the J call TRBJ2-1; 7 bases map to TRBD2. V lost 4 bases and J lost 4; bases outside the gene matches: 14. Germline V gene data show CDR1 as SGHNT and CDR2 as YYREEE (reference sequence). This CDR3 is 17 amino acids long. CDR3 in amino acids: CASSARPTRGVYNEQFF. CDR3 bases: TGTGCCAGCAGCGCAAGGCCTACCCGGGGGGTATACAATGAGCAGTTCTTC.

The chain combines TRBV4-2 with TRBJ2-1, with 8 bases fitting TRBD2. CDR1 is LGHNA, CDR2 YNFKEQ, per germline. Unmatched junction bases numbered 8, after V lost 5 bases and J lost 8 bases. The CDR3 is 14 amino acids. CDR3 DNA sequence: TGTGCCAGCAGCAAGAAGCGGGAGAGGGATGAGCAGTTCTTC. Translated, it gives CASSKKRERDEQFF.

This clone was seen once. The CDR3: CASSSGIRETQYF. In DNA form, the CDR3 reads TGTGCCAGCTCCAGCGGCATCCGGGAGACCCAGTACTTC. This chain joins TRBV27 and TRBJ2-5, with D maybe TRBD2 (5 bases). This CDR3 contains 13 residues. Trimming removed 8 bases from V and 5 bases from J, with 15 bases in between. Germline V lookup: CDR1 MNHEY, CDR2 SMNVEV (reference sequence).

This clone was seen a single time. This chain links TRBV7-9 with TRBJ2-1; D is perhaps TRBD1 or TRBD2 (6 bases each). This CDR3 comprises 14 residues. The ends were cut back, 0 bases at V and 9 bases at J, with 12 bases in the middle. Germline CDR1 SEHNR, CDR2 FQNEAQ (reference sequence). The CDR3 DNA follows: TGTGCCAGCAGCTTAGCCGGGGGCTGGCGTGAGCAGTTCTTC. This codes for CASSLAGGWREQFF.

The chain couples TRBV7-2 to TRBJ2-5; no reliable D call. The CDR3 spans 14 residues. Trimming shortened V by 3 bases and J by 3 bases, and 11 bases separated the two germline ends. Germline V gene sequence: CDR1 SGHTA, CDR2 FQGNSA. Here the CDR3 reads CASSFQDGEETQYF. The CDR3, as DNA: TGTGCCAGCAGCTTTCAAGACGGTGAAGAGACCCAGTACTTC.

This clone has a handful of counts. The rearrangement joins TRBV4-1 to TRBJ1-1; D ambiguous. Trimming removed 2 bases at V and 4 bases at J, with 11 bases between. The CDR3 has 14 amino acids. Looked up from germline, CDR1 is MGHRA and CDR2 is YSYEKL. DNA for the CDR3: TGCGCCAGCAGCCAAACGACCACCGGCACTGAAGCTTTCTTT. Its translation: CASSQTTTGTEAFF.

This chain connects TRBV9 to TRBJ2-2; D unresolved. Germline V gene data show CDR1 as SGDLS and CDR2 as YYNGEE. With 2 bases removed from V and 1 base from J, the gap between germline ends came to 6 bases. This CDR3 is built from 14 residues. The CDR3 nucleotides read TGTGCCAGCAGCGTTTTGGAGAACACCGGGGAGCTGTTTTTT. This sequence encodes CASSVLENTGELFF. The full variable domain, in which reference TRBV9 and TRBJ2-2 provide the parts outside the CDR3, is DSGVTQTPKHLITATGQRVTLRCSPRSGDLSVYWYQQSLDQGLQFLIQYYNGEERAKGNILERFSAQQFPDLHSELNLSSLELGDSALYFCASSVLENTGELFFGEGSRLTVL.

In its sample, this clone was seen once. The V and J genes are TRBV27 and TRBJ1-1, with D maybe TRBD1 (5 bases). The CDR3 sequence is 13 residues long. Germline CDR1 and CDR2: MNHEY and SMNVEV (reference sequence). The germline V and J ends were trimmed by 3 bases and 4 bases, with 9 bases remaining between them. DNA of the CDR3: TGTGCCAGCAGTTTCCGGGGGGTCACTGAAGCTTTCTTT. This encodes CASSFRGVTEAFF.

The chain couples TRBV7-8 to TRBJ2-7, with 9 bases lining up with TRBD2. The CDR3 extends over 20 amino acids. The junction had 20 bases not matched to a gene; V was cut back by 1 base and J by 4 bases. Germline V gives CDR1 SGHVS, CDR2 FQNEAQ. The CDR3 reads CASSLVAWRVAGVPRYEQYF. In DNA form, the CDR3 reads TGTGCCAGCAGCTTAGTGGCATGGCGGGTAGCGGGGGTCCCTCGGTACGAGCAGTACTTC.